This T cell receptor (beta chain) comes out of a study of T cells in Graves' hyperthyroidism and ophthalmopathy. PBMCs were collected from a roughly 10 ml volume of fresh peripheral blood. Germline loops: CDR1 SEHNR, CDR2 FQNEAQ (reference sequence). The CDR3 has 15 amino acids. With 4 bases clipped from V and 7 bases from J, the junction kept 12 bases outside the gene matches. From RNA transcripts, TCR beta CDR3 regions were amplified. With the HTBI primer set, the TCR CDR3 went through a first round of RT-PCR. TCRdb reprocessed the multiplex PCR reads with MiXCR, giving one entry per CDR3 protein. In the table there are hundreds of thousands of distinct CDR3 sequences, roughly 20% of which are singletons.

The sequence derives from a man between 25 and 39 years old with Graves' ophthalmopathy. The gene calls are TRBV7-9 and TRBJ2-7; 8 bases map to TRBD1. The sample taken for sequencing was blood. The CDR3 protein is CASSYTLTGGEEQYF. The CDR3 nucleotides read TGTGCCAGCAGCTATACCTTAACAGGGGGAGAAGAGCAGTACTTC. Full variable domain (outside the CDR3, taken from reference TRBV7-9 and TRBJ2-7): DTGVSQNPRHKITKRGQNVTFRCDPISEHNRLYWYRQTLGQGPEFLTYFQNEAQLEKSRLLSDRFSAERPKGSFSTLEIQRTEQGDSAMYLCASSYTLTGGEEQYFGPGTRLTVT.